The 15 T cell receptor beta chains given below trace back to one sample, sequenced in a study of blood T cell repertoires in COVID-19. Method: immunoSEQ multiplex PCR; TCRdb's copy keeps in-frame clones and lacks some. The sample lists some 530,000 clones, approximately 83% occurring once. The source material was peripheral blood. The source is a human donor in a cohort sampled during active COVID-19.

This clone was found once. The chain carries TRBV7-3 and TRBJ2-3, with D tentatively TRBD1 (6 bases). The V end was cut by 3 bases, the J end by 2 bases, with 18 bases between. Germline assignment: CDR1 SGHTA and CDR2 FQGTGA. The CDR3 extends over 17 amino acids. CDR3 bases: TGTGCCAGCAGCTTCGGAACAGGGACCGACCTCACAGATACGCAGTATTTT. Translated: CASSFGTGTDLTDTQYF.

The chain combines TRBV7-2 with TRBJ1-2, with TRBD1 as a possible D gene (5 bases). The CDR3 covers 14 residues. The V gene lost 5 bases and the J gene lost 6 bases, with 16 bases spanning the gap. From germline, CDR1 is SGHTA and CDR2 FQGNSA. CDR3 amino acids: CASSPEGLGDGYTF. CDR3 nucleotide sequence: TGTGCCAGCAGCCCGGAGGGGTTAGGGGATGGCTACACCTTC.

This clone was recorded a few times. The chain combines TRBV19 with TRBJ1-1, with D possibly matching TRBD1 (6 bases). The CDR3 has 16 residues. Between the trimmed V and J ends, which lost 4 bases and 4 bases, there was a span of 19 bases. Germline CDR1 reads LNHDA; CDR2 reads SQIVND (reference sequence). The CDR3 DNA reads as TGTGCCAGTAGTACCCGACCCGATCGGGGGGCCACTGAAGCTTTCTTT. Translating gives CASSTRPDRGATEAFF. The complete variable domain, with remaining parts taken from reference TRBV19 and TRBJ1-1, reads DGGITQSPKYLFRKEGQNVTLSCEQNLNHDAMYWYRQDPGQGLRLIYYSQIVNDFQKGDIAEGYSVSREKKESFPLTVTSAQKNPTAFYLCASSTRPDRGATEAFFGQGTRLTVV.

The chain uses TRBV4-1 and TRBJ1-2; D unclear. Deletions cut 0 bases from V and 4 bases from J, with 15 bases between. This CDR3 is built from 16 residues. Germline assignment: CDR1 MGHRA and CDR2 YSYEKL. Here the CDR3 DNA reads TGCGCCAGCAGCCAAGATCTAACCAGTCGGGGCTATGGCTACACCTTC. This gives the protein CASSQDLTSRGYGYTF.

This chain links TRBV7-9 with TRBJ2-1; 7 bases match TRBD1. Per germline, CDR1 SEHNR and CDR2 FQNEAQ (reference sequence). J gave up 4 bases and V 5 bases, and 8 bases lay outside the gene matches. This CDR3 comprises 15 residues. The DNA for the CDR3 is TGTGCCAGCAGCCTTCGGACAGGAACATACAATGAGCAGTTCTTC. Translation gives CASSLRTGTYNEQFF.

The V call is TRBV19, the J call TRBJ2-5; 13 nucleotides agree with TRBD2. This CDR3 comprises 17 residues. Germline values: CDR1 LNHDA, CDR2 SQIVND (reference sequence). Losses at the gene ends were 2 bases for V and 5 bases for J; bases not matched to a gene: 8. The CDR3 is CASSITSGRAFPETQYF. In nucleotides, the CDR3 is TGTGCCAGTAGTATAACTAGCGGGAGGGCCTTTCCGGAGACCCAGTACTTC.

The chain links TRBV30 to TRBJ2-7, with D possibly matching TRBD1 (6 bases). The length of the CDR3 is 14 residues. Germline V gives CDR1 GTSNPN, CDR2 SVGIG (reference sequence). V was trimmed by 3 bases and J by 0 bases, leaving 12 bases between them. In DNA form, the CDR3 reads TGTGCCTGGAGGGCGGACAGATCCTCCTACGAGCAGTACTTC. Protein: CAWRADRSSYEQYF.

The chain couples TRBV19 to TRBJ1-1, with a weak D call TRBD1 (6 bases). The germline CDR1 and CDR2 sequences are LNHDA and SQIVND (reference sequence). The CDR3 has 15 residues. Trimming cost V 4 bases and J 5 bases, with 17 bases left between them. CDR3 region: CASSRTQGMGTEAFF. The CDR3 DNA is TGTGCCAGTAGTAGAACACAGGGAATGGGTACTGAAGCTTTCTTT. Variable domain in full (rest from reference TRBV19 and TRBJ1-1): DGGITQSPKYLFRKEGQNVTLSCEQNLNHDAMYWYRQDPGQGLRLIYYSQIVNDFQKGDIAEGYSVSREKKESFPLTVTSAQKNPTAFYLCASSRTQGMGTEAFFGQGTRLTVV.

Comment on this clone: Different DNA sequences within this sample yield the same CDR3. The J gene is TRBJ2-5, the V gene TRBV4-2; 11 bases are shared with TRBD1. Germline lookup yields CDR1 LGHNA and CDR2 YNFKEQ. The CDR3 runs to 16 residues. J was trimmed by 5 bases and V by 2 bases; bases with no gene match: 7. The CDR3 DNA follows: TGTGCCAGCAGCCAACCCGGGACAGGGGGTGCGGAGACCCAGTACTTC. Translated: CASSQPGTGGAETQYF.

The rearrangement uses TRBV5-4 and TRBJ2-4; perhaps TRBD2 as D (5 bases). This CDR3 is 13 amino acids long. V was trimmed by 2 bases and J by 8 bases, leaving 11 bases between them. Germline CDR1 is SGHNT and CDR2 is YYREEE (reference sequence). The CDR3, as DNA: TGTGCCAGCAGCTTAGACTCGAGGGACATTCAGTACTTC. Amino acid sequence: CASSLDSRDIQYF.

The chain uses TRBV7-9 and TRBJ2-6, with 7 nucleotides matching TRBD1. The CDR3 loop spans 16 amino acids. Germline loops: CDR1 SEHNR, CDR2 FQNEAQ (reference sequence). J gave up 0 bases and V 5 bases, and 4 bases lay outside the gene matches. The CDR3 is CASSAQGTSGANVLTF. Here the CDR3 DNA reads TGTGCCAGCAGCGCACAGGGGACCTCTGGGGCCAACGTCCTGACTTTC.

This chain uses TRBV6-6 with TRBJ2-1; D gene unclear. The CDR3 totals 12 residues. The V end lost 6 bases, the J end lost 7 bases, and 10 bases lay between the germline ends. The V gene's germline CDR1 is MNHNY and CDR2 SVGAGI (reference sequence). CDR3 DNA sequence: TGTGCCAGCAGACCCTGGCAAAATGAGCAGTTCTTC. This translates into CASRPWQNEQFF.

In this sample, this clone turned up a few times. The chain uses TRBV11-1 and TRBJ1-6; 8 bases map to TRBD1. The junction had 2 bases not matched to a gene; V was cut back by 5 bases and J by 8 bases. Per the germline V gene, CDR1 is SGHAT and CDR2 is FQDESV (reference sequence). The CDR3 consists of 13 residues. CDR3 DNA: TGTGCCAGCAGCCTGACAGGGGATTCACCCCTCCACTTT. Translating gives CASSLTGDSPLHF.

The chain links TRBV5-1 to TRBJ2-3, with TRBD2 identical over 9 bases. The V gene end was trimmed by 0 bases and the J gene end by 3 bases; junction bases not matched to a gene: 2. Per the germline V gene, CDR1 is SGHRS and CDR2 is YFSETQ. The CDR3 runs 15 residues. Here the CDR3 reads CASSLGTSETDTQYF. CDR3 nucleotide sequence: TGCGCCAGCAGCTTGGGGACTAGCGAAACAGATACGCAGTATTTT. The variable domain in full, completed from reference TRBV5-1 and TRBJ2-3, reads KAGVTQTPRYLIKTRGQQVTLSCSPISGHRSVSWYQQTPGQGLQFLFEYFSETQRNKGNFPGRFSGRQFSNSRSEMNVSTLELGDSALYLCASSLGTSETDTQYFGPGTRLTVL.

The J gene is TRBJ1-4, the V gene TRBV5-1, with TRBD1 identical over 9 bases. The CDR3 length is 14 residues. J was trimmed by 4 bases and V by 4 bases; bases with no gene match: 2. CDR1 SGHRS and CDR2 YFSETQ come from the germline V gene. CDR3 sequence reads: CASSQGQGNEKLFF. Here the CDR3 DNA reads TGCGCCAGCAGCCAGGGACAGGGTAATGAAAAACTGTTTTTT.